The sequence of this TCR beta chain was determined in a study of T cell repertoires in cytomegalovirus infection. The overall study: CMV epitopes in the study were HLA-C-restricted (recently identified) and HLA-B-restricted (well studied). In public TCR beta signatures, there were indications of both CMV infection and matching HLA type.

Study outcomes and limitations: Cumulative frequency (of public TCR beta family members) identified carriers of CMV plus the relevant HLA. HLA-C-restricted CMV clonotypes gave the most frequent clonotype in two of eight donors.

This CDR3 spans 14 amino acids. The germline V gene has CDR1 SNHLY and CDR2 FYNNEI. The germline V and J ends were trimmed by 11 bases and 4 bases, with 19 bases remaining between them. TCRdb re-called the reads through MiXCR, storing one row per CDR3 protein. The sample lists a few hundred thousand distinct CDR3 sequences, roughly 42% occurring once. Worth noting for this clonotype: Antigen: not known.

The TCR sequence derives from a human donor in good health (CMV status not recorded). Some clones in this sample may be carry-over from other donors' samples. This chain uses TRBV2 with TRBJ2-3; D may correspond to TRBD1 or TRBD2 (5 bases each). The material was cultured PBMCs, obtained from culture after CMV antigen stimulation. This chain's CDR3 is CAEAGTTGPDTQYF. Written as DNA, the CDR3 is TGTGCCGAGGCCGGGACCACGGGCCCAGATACGCAGTATTTT.